Below, 27 T cell receptor beta chains from the same sample are listed, as sequenced in a study of lymphopenia after photon versus proton radiotherapy. The repertoire was sequenced with immunoSEQ multiplex PCR; TCRdb's copy has only in-frame clones and lacks some. The repertoire has 50,000 to 60,000 clones, roughly 90% of them found once; the top ten carry roughly 18%. The sequences come from peripheral blood, collected from a patient treated with photon-based radiotherapy. These receptors were obtained from a woman aged 40 to 50 with cholangiocarcinoma.

The chain links TRBV4-1 to TRBJ2-7, with no clear D. Trimming took off 4 bases at V and 5 bases at J, with 15 bases between the two ends. In germline, CDR1 is MGHRA, CDR2 YSYEKL. CDR3 length: 14 residues. The CDR3 DNA follows: TGCGCCAGCAGCCGAGCCGACCCCGATAACGAGCAGTACTTC. Its translation is CASSRADPDNEQYF.

The chain carries TRBV7-9 and TRBJ2-2; 9 positions agree with TRBD1. V lost 4 bases, J lost 1 base, and 10 bases stayed unmatched. There are 18 residues in the CDR3. Germline CDR1 reads SEHNR; CDR2 reads FQNEAQ (reference sequence). CDR3 protein: CASSSLGRDRVNTGELFF. Written as DNA, the CDR3 is TGTGCCAGCAGCTCCCTCGGTCGGGACAGGGTGAACACCGGGGAGCTGTTTTTT.

This clone was observed once. The chain carries TRBV4-1 and TRBJ1-5; D gene ambiguous. CDR1 MGHRA and CDR2 YSYEKL come from the germline V gene. V was clipped by 0 bases and J by 5 bases, with 8 bases between them. The CDR3 is 14 residues long. The CDR3 loop is CASSQDPGYQPQHF. The DNA for the CDR3 is TGCGCCAGCAGCCAAGATCCCGGGTATCAGCCCCAGCATTTT.

As DNA, the CDR3 is TGTGCCAGCAGCCAGGGACAGATCTATGGCTACACCTTC. Translation gives CASSQGQIYGYTF. J is TRBJ1-2 and V is TRBV7-9; 7 nucleotides align to TRBD1. V dropped 5 bases and J dropped 4; count of bases not matched to a gene: 4. Germline-derived CDR1 and CDR2 are SEHNR and FQNEAQ (reference sequence). This CDR3 contains 13 residues. The full variable domain, its missing parts supplied by reference TRBV7-9 and TRBJ1-2, is DTGVSQNPRHKITKRGQNVTFRCDPISEHNRLYWYRQTLGQGPEFLTYFQNEAQLEKSRLLSDRFSAERPKGSFSTLEIQRTEQGDSAMYLCASSQGQIYGYTFGSGTRLTVV.

The chain carries TRBV21-1 and TRBJ1-5. TRBV21-1 represents a pseudogene. The CDR3 has 13 amino acids. CDR3 DNA sequence: TGTGCCAGCAGCAAACACGGTAATCAGCCCCAGCATTTT. Protein: CASSKHGNQPQHF.

The chain carries TRBV11-2 and TRBJ1-1, with 10 bases aligning to TRBD1. Trimming cost V 5 bases and J 10 bases; bases outside gene matches: 7. The germline gives CDR1 SGHAT, CDR2 FQNNGV. This CDR3 comprises 13 residues. Written as DNA, the CDR3 is TGTGCCAGCAGCGGGGGACAGGGGTGGATAGCTTTCTTT. This codes for CASSGGQGWIAFF.

This clone was found once. The chain couples TRBV19 to TRBJ2-1, with 10 nucleotides matching TRBD2. This CDR3 comprises 15 residues. V lost 1 base and J lost 10; bases outside the gene matches: 7. CDR1 and CDR2 (germline): LNHDA, SQIVND (reference sequence). CDR3 residues: CASSIVEAGGGEQFF. The DNA of the CDR3 is TGTGCCAGTAGTATAGTGGAAGCGGGAGGGGGGGAGCAGTTCTTC.

The genes are TRBV4-2 and TRBJ2-6, with TRBD1 identical over 10 bases. This CDR3 region has 18 residues. Losses at the gene ends were 4 bases for V and 2 bases for J; bases not matched to a gene: 8. The germline gives CDR1 LGHNA, CDR2 YNFKEQ. CDR3 region: CASSPQTGGLTGANVLTF. The CDR3 DNA follows: TGTGCCAGCAGCCCCCAGACAGGGGGCCTAACTGGGGCCAACGTCCTGACTTTC.

The chain is built from TRBV2 and TRBJ2-1, with D perhaps TRBD1 or TRBD2 (5 bases each). The CDR3 is 13 amino acids. V gave up 11 bases and J gave up 0 bases, with 11 bases separating them. Germline-derived CDR1 and CDR2 are SNHLY and FYNNEI. CDR3 coding DNA: TGTGCCGGGGGACCCAGCTCCTACAATGAGCAGTTCTTC. Protein sequence: CAGGPSSYNEQFF.

This sequence joins TRBV5-4 and TRBJ2-7, with D possibly matching TRBD1 (5 bases). V lost 4 bases and J 7 bases, leaving 21 bases between the germline ends. The CDR3 spans 15 residues. CDR1 is SGHNT, CDR2 YYREEE, per germline (reference sequence). Here the CDR3 DNA reads TGTGCCAGCAGCCTCGGGCAAACAGGAGTACGAGAGCAGTACTTC. Amino acids: CASSLGQTGVREQYF.

This clone has just one count. The chain is built from TRBV7-2 and TRBJ2-1; the match to TRBD2 covers 13 bases. This CDR3 contains 15 residues. Germline-derived CDR1 and CDR2 are SGHTA and FQGNSA. Unmatched junction bases numbered 4, after V lost 5 bases and J lost 6 bases. The DNA for the CDR3 is TGTGCCAGCAGCCTAACTAGCGGGAGGGTCAATGAGCAGTTCTTC. Protein sequence: CASSLTSGRVNEQFF. The entire variable domain, with the rest obtained from reference TRBV7-2 and TRBJ2-1, is as follows: GAGVSQSPSNKVTEKGKDVELRCDPISGHTALYWYRQSLGQGLEFLIYFQGNSAPDKSGLPSDRFSAERTGGSVSTLTIQRTQQEDSAVYLCASSLTSGRVNEQFFGPGTRLTVL.

This chain joins TRBV6-5 and TRBJ2-3; no reliable D call. Germline CDR1 is MNHEY and CDR2 is SVGAGI. This CDR3 region has 14 residues. V lost 7 bases and J 2 bases, leaving 13 bases between the germline ends. CDR3 loop: CASNPGVTTDTQYF. The CDR3, as DNA: TGTGCCAGCAACCCGGGTGTGACCACAGATACGCAGTATTTT.

This chain uses TRBV4-2 with TRBJ1-1; TRBD1 aligns across 12 bases. The germline V gene encodes CDR1 LGHNA and CDR2 YNFKEQ. The CDR3 covers 17 residues. J lost 1 base, V lost 2 bases, and 5 bases had no gene match. The CDR3 nucleotides read TGTGCCAGCAGCCAACCTGGGACAGGGGGCAGGAACACTGAAGCTTTCTTT. This gives the protein CASSQPGTGGRNTEAFF.

This clone occurred once. V and J are TRBV9 and TRBJ1-6, with D uncertain. The CDR3 has 14 amino acids. The V gene's germline CDR1 is SGDLS and CDR2 YYNGEE. V lost 4 bases and J 5 bases, leaving 10 bases between the germline ends. The DNA for the CDR3 is TGTGCCAGCAGCCCGGCGAGGGATAATTCACCCCTCCACTTT. This translates into CASSPARDNSPLHF.

V is TRBV2 and J is TRBJ2-4, with 7 bases aligning to TRBD1. V shed 7 bases and J 1 base; nucleotides not matched to a gene: 7. The CDR3 is 15 residues long. Germline V gene data show CDR1 as SNHLY and CDR2 as FYNNEI. The CDR3 protein is CASNLDRAAKNIQYF. The CDR3 nucleotides read TGTGCCAGCAATTTAGACAGGGCGGCCAAAAACATTCAGTACTTC.

This chain connects TRBV28 to TRBJ2-5, with D tentatively TRBD1 or TRBD2 (5 bases each). This CDR3 is built from 13 residues. The V end was cut by 3 bases, the J end by 1 base, with 6 bases between. Germline values: CDR1 MDHEN, CDR2 SYDVKM. CDR3 sequence (DNA): TGTGCCAGCAGTTTCGGGACCCAAGAGACCCAGTACTTC. It specifies CASSFGTQETQYF.

In nucleotides, the CDR3 is TGTGCCAGCAAAGTAACAGGCGCCGAAGCTTTCTTT. It is translated as CASKVTGAEAFF. The V call is TRBV28, the J call TRBJ1-1; tentative D call: TRBD1 (5 bases). V lost 7 bases and J lost 8, with 14 bases in between. Germline CDR1 MDHEN, CDR2 SYDVKM. The CDR3 is 12 amino acids.

The J gene is TRBJ1-2, the V gene TRBV7-9; no reliable D call. Germline CDR1 reads SEHNR; CDR2 reads FQNEAQ (reference sequence). The V gene lost 1 base and the J gene lost 4 bases, with 7 bases spanning the gap. This CDR3 contains 13 residues. The CDR3 DNA follows: TGTGCCAGCAGCTTAGAACCCTCCTATGGCTACACCTTC. The encoded protein is CASSLEPSYGYTF.

The chain uses TRBV18 and TRBJ2-1; D tentatively fits TRBD1 or TRBD2 (6 bases each). The V gene lost 2 bases and the J gene lost 5 bases, with 10 bases spanning the gap. Germline V lookup: CDR1 KGHSH, CDR2 LQKENI. The CDR3 is made up of 14 amino acids. DNA for the CDR3: TGTGCCAGCTCACCAGCAAGGGGGGACAATGAGCAGTTCTTC. Translated, it gives CASSPARGDNEQFF. The full variable domain, its missing parts supplied by reference TRBV18 and TRBJ2-1, is NAGVMQNPRHLVRRRGQEARLRCSPMKGHSHVYWYRQLPEEGLKFMVYLQKENIIDESGMPKERFSAEFPKEGPSILRIQQVVRGDSAAYFCASSPARGDNEQFFGPGTRLTVL.

This chain links TRBV4-1 with TRBJ2-1; D may be TRBD2 (5 bases). Germline V lookup: CDR1 MGHRA, CDR2 YSYEKL. V lost 0 bases and J 4 bases, leaving 10 bases between the germline ends. This CDR3 has 15 amino acids. CDR3: CASSQDSLEYNEQFF. CDR3 sequence (DNA): TGCGCCAGCAGCCAAGATTCACTAGAGTACAATGAGCAGTTCTTC.

The chain couples TRBV9 to TRBJ1-1; D is possibly TRBD1 (5 bases). Per the germline V gene, CDR1 is SGDLS and CDR2 is YYNGEE. The CDR3 spans 19 residues. The ends were cut back, 4 bases at V and 1 base at J, with 26 bases in the middle. The CDR3 nucleotides are TGTGCCAGCAGCCCTCGGGGAGGGACCTCGGGCAGAAGGAACACTGAAGCTTTCTTT. Protein product: CASSPRGGTSGRRNTEAFF.

V and J are TRBV2 and TRBJ2-1; D not resolved. Germline V CDR1 and CDR2: SNHLY, FYNNEI. V lost 4 bases to trimming and J lost 8 bases, with 3 bases between them. This CDR3 has 10 residues. The CDR3 DNA is TGTGCCAGCAGTGGCCATGAGCAGTTCTTC. This gives the protein CASSGHEQFF.

The chain carries TRBV19 and TRBJ1-1; the match to TRBD1 covers 8 bases. CDR3 length equals 13 residues. V lost 4 bases, J lost 5 bases, and 3 bases stayed unmatched. The germline V gene has CDR1 LNHDA and CDR2 SQIVND (reference sequence). CDR3 DNA: TGTGCCAGTAGTAAACAGGGGGGTACTGAAGCTTTCTTT. It is translated as CASSKQGGTEAFF.

This clone was counted between two and nine times. The gene calls are TRBV6-5 and TRBJ1-2, with D unclear. Trimming shortened V by 0 bases and J by 8 bases, and 10 bases separated the two germline ends. This CDR3 comprises 13 residues. Per the germline V gene, CDR1 is MNHEY and CDR2 is SVGAGI. CDR3 residues: CASSYSNREGYTF. DNA of the CDR3: TGTGCCAGCAGTTACTCGAATAGGGAGGGCTACACCTTC.

The chain employs TRBV7-9 and TRBJ2-7, with a tentative D call TRBD2 (5 bases). V dropped 1 base and J dropped 2 bases, with 9 bases sitting between them. Germline CDR1 and CDR2: SEHNR and FQNEAQ (reference sequence). The CDR3 is made up of 14 amino acids. The CDR3 nucleotides are TGTGCCAGCAGCTTAGTGGAGGCTACCTACGAGCAGTACTTC. Translating it yields CASSLVEATYEQYF.

The chain is built from TRBV5-5 and TRBJ1-1, with TRBD1 matching 8 bases. Germline CDR1 is SGHKS and CDR2 is YYEKEE (reference sequence). The CDR3 loop spans 14 amino acids. Trimming took 5 bases from V and 4 from J; bases not matched to a gene: 7. The CDR3 sequence is CASRDRGYSTEAFF. The CDR3 DNA reads TGTGCCAGCAGAGACAGGGGATACTCCACTGAAGCTTTCTTT. Combining the CDR3 with reference TRBV5-5 and TRBJ1-1 gives the whole variable domain DAGVTQSPTHLIKTRGQQVTLRCSPISGHKSVSWYQQVLGQGPQFIFQYYEKEERGRGNFPDRFSARQFPNYSSELNVNALLLGDSALYLCASRDRGYSTEAFFGQGTRLTVV.

The rearrangement uses TRBV28 and TRBJ1-3; D call uncertain. The V end lost 5 bases, the J end lost 0 bases, and 17 bases lay between the germline ends. Germline values: CDR1 MDHEN, CDR2 SYDVKM. The CDR3 extends over 17 amino acids. The CDR3 loop is CASSALLRVPSGNTIYF. CDR3 DNA sequence: TGTGCCAGCAGTGCCCTCCTTCGGGTCCCCTCTGGAAACACCATATATTTT.